Presented here are 4 T cell receptor beta chains from one specimen sequenced in a study of beta chain features in type 1 diabetes. Study-level findings and limits: The study found moderately but significantly shorter TCRB CDR3s in all four CD4+ subsets of Type 1 diabetes patients.

The entirety of the isolated RNA underwent reverse transcription, so expressed TCRB transcripts were sequenced. TCRdb keeps only in-frame clones here, not all; method: immunoSEQ multiplex PCR. The sample holds under 850,000 clones; over 10% are singletons and the top ten take approximately 0.022%. These receptors lack a known antigen. Sample: naive CD4+ T cells from blood. These receptors came from a man aged 18 to 29 with type 1 diabetes.

J is TRBJ2-1 and V is TRBV11-3; TRBD1 is a possible D gene (6 bases). The CDR3 consists of 16 residues. Germline V gene sequence: CDR1 SGHNT, CDR2 YENEEA. V lost 4 bases to trimming and J lost 4 bases, with 17 bases between them. This chain's CDR3 is CASSSGTSKVYNEQFF. As DNA, the CDR3 is TGTGCCAGCAGCTCCGGGACAAGCAAAGTGTACAATGAGCAGTTCTTC.

A few counts support this clone. In nucleotides, the CDR3 is TGTGCCAGCAGTCAGGGACAGTTCACTGAAGCTTTCTTT. Its translation is CASSQGQFTEAFF. The chain employs TRBV6-1 and TRBJ1-1, with TRBD1 matching over 7 bases. Per the germline V gene, CDR1 is MNHNS and CDR2 is SASEGT. The J segment lost 4 bases and the V segment lost 5 bases, leaving 4 bases of the junction unmatched. The CDR3 length is 13 residues.

The chain uses TRBV7-7 and TRBJ2-5; D unresolved. The CDR3 is made up of 13 amino acids. CDR1 and CDR2 (germline): SSHAT, FNYEAQ (reference sequence). Trimming pared 5 bases from V and 5 bases from J, leaving 12 bases between. The CDR3 coding sequence is TGTGCCAGCAGCACCACGTCACTCGAGACCCAGTACTTC. It yields the protein CASSTTSLETQYF. The whole variable domain, filled in from reference TRBV7-7 and TRBJ2-5, reads GAGVSQSPRYKVTKRGQDVTLRCDPISSHATLYWYQQALGQGPEFLTYFNYEAQPDKSGLPSDRFSAERPEGSISTLTIQRTEQRDSAMYRCASSTTSLETQYFGPGTRLLVL.

This clone was seen more than once but under ten times. The chain links TRBV9 to TRBJ2-3; D call uncertain. The germline V gene has CDR1 SGDLS and CDR2 YYNGEE. There are 11 residues in the CDR3. V was clipped by 3 bases and J by 6 bases, with 5 bases between them. The CDR3 is CASSARDTQYF. The CDR3 bases are TGTGCCAGCAGCGCCCGGGATACGCAGTATTTT. The full variable domain, completed using reference TRBV9 and TRBJ2-3, is DSGVTQTPKHLITATGQRVTLRCSPRSGDLSVYWYQQSLDQGLQFLIQYYNGEERAKGNILERFSAQQFPDLHSELNLSSLELGDSALYFCASSARDTQYFGPGTRLTVL.